The next 14 T cell receptor beta chains were all read from a single sample in a study of blood T cell repertoires in COVID-19. The protocol was immunoSEQ multiplex PCR, while the TCRdb copy is restricted to in-frame clones and leaves out a portion. The sample lists around 48,000 clones, 86% occurring once. Sample: peripheral blood. These receptors were collected from a man aged 60 to 69 with active or convalescent COVID-19.

There are a few counts of this clone. The CDR3 reads CASSSTGASYEQYF. The CDR3 nucleotides read TGCGCCAGCAGCTCAACGGGAGCCTCCTACGAGCAGTACTTC. The chain links TRBV5-1 to TRBJ2-7, with TRBD2 as a possible D gene (6 bases). The CDR3 loop spans 14 amino acids. In germline, CDR1 is SGHRS, CDR2 YFSETQ. V was cut by 3 bases and J by 0 bases, with 10 bases left in between.

This chain links TRBV25-1 with TRBJ2-2; 9 nucleotides match TRBD1. The germline V gene encodes CDR1 MGHDK and CDR2 SYGVNS. The CDR3 covers 16 residues. Trimming cost V 5 bases and J 4 bases; bases outside gene matches: 8. CDR3 region: CASSSGTGYATGELFF. The CDR3 DNA is TGTGCCAGCAGTTCCGGGACAGGGTATGCCACCGGGGAGCTGTTTTTT.

The genes are TRBV6-5 and TRBJ1-1; unclear D gene. Deletions cut 3 bases from V and 0 bases from J, with 8 bases between. The CDR3 runs to 14 residues. Germline assignment: CDR1 MNHEY and CDR2 SVGAGI. The CDR3 protein is CASSYDPVNTEAFF. The CDR3 DNA reads as TGTGCCAGCAGTTATGATCCAGTGAACACTGAAGCTTTCTTT.

The J gene is TRBJ1-3, the V gene TRBV2, with a weak D call TRBD1 (5 bases). The V end was cut by 4 bases, the J end by 3 bases, with 13 bases between. The CDR3 runs to 15 residues. CDR1 and CDR2 (germline): SNHLY, FYNNEI. For the CDR3, the DNA is TGTGCCAGCAGTGCCCGATGGGGGGGTGGAAACACCATATATTTT. This translates into CASSARWGGGNTIYF.

The genes are TRBV4-3 and TRBJ1-2, with TRBD1 matching over 8 bases. J was trimmed by 4 bases and V by 3 bases; bases with no gene match: 4. There are 14 residues in the CDR3. Germline V gene data show CDR1 as LGHNA and CDR2 as YSLEER. The CDR3 spells CASSHGGQGYGYTF. In DNA, the CDR3 is TGCGCCAGCAGCCATGGCGGACAGGGCTATGGCTACACCTTC.

This rearrangement joins TRBV6-5 to TRBJ1-1; D might be TRBD1 (6 bases). V was shortened by 2 bases and J by 3 bases, with 13 bases between the two germline ends. The germline V gene encodes CDR1 MNHEY and CDR2 SVGAGI. There are 15 residues in the CDR3. CDR3 protein: CASSYGFEGDTEAFF. In nucleotides, the CDR3 is TGTGCCAGCAGTTACGGTTTTGAGGGGGACACTGAAGCTTTCTTT.

The J gene is TRBJ1-6, the V gene TRBV5-1, with D possibly TRBD1 on 6 matching bases. The germline CDR1 and CDR2 sequences are SGHRS and YFSETQ. Trimming stripped 0 bases from V and 1 base from J, with 8 bases between. The CDR3 is 16 amino acids. CDR3 nucleotide sequence: TGCGCCAGCAGCTTGGCAGGGGATTCCTATAATTCACCCCTCCACTTT. Amino acids: CASSLAGDSYNSPLHF.

The gene calls are TRBV5-1 and TRBJ2-1; tentatively, D is TRBD1 (6 bases). Germline V CDR1 and CDR2: SGHRS, YFSETQ. Trimming stripped 4 bases from V and 9 bases from J, with 8 bases between. The CDR3 consists of 11 residues. In nucleotides, the CDR3 is TGCGCCAGCAGCGGGGACACTGAGCAGTTCTTC. Translating gives CASSGDTEQFF.

The chain links TRBV19 to TRBJ2-7, with TRBD1 as a possible D gene (5 bases). Deletions cut 3 bases from V and 3 bases from J, with 12 bases between. Germline CDR1 LNHDA, CDR2 SQIVND (reference sequence). This CDR3 spans 14 amino acids. CDR3 sequence: CASSIGHGLYEQYF. The CDR3 DNA is TGTGCCAGTAGTATCGGACACGGCCTCTACGAGCAGTACTTC.

CDR3 DNA sequence: TGTGCCGTACTTAATACACAGAGAGGGTCAAATCAGCCCCAGCATTTT. This codes for CAVLNTQRGSNQPQHF. The chain links TRBV19 to TRBJ1-5; no clear D gene. The CDR3 spans 16 residues. Per the germline V gene, CDR1 is LNHDA and CDR2 is SQIVND (reference sequence). The V gene lost 11 bases and the J gene lost 4 bases, with 24 bases spanning the gap.

The gene calls are TRBV7-3 and TRBJ2-1, with 9 bases aligning to TRBD1. CDR3 length: 15 residues. CDR1 is SGHTA, CDR2 FQGTGA, per germline. V lost 2 bases to trimming and J lost 3 bases; unmatched junction nucleotides: 2. This chain's CDR3 is CASSLQTGGYNEQFF. Written as DNA, the CDR3 is TGTGCCAGCAGCTTACAGACAGGGGGCTACAATGAGCAGTTCTTC.

The chain has TRBV2 and TRBJ2-3, with TRBD2 identical over 9 bases. The trim removed 3 bases at V and 6 bases at J, leaving 7 bases unmatched. The CDR3 extends over 15 amino acids. Germline V gives CDR1 SNHLY, CDR2 FYNNEI. The CDR3 here is CASSEGASGVDTQYF. The CDR3 nucleotides read TGTGCCAGCAGTGAGGGGGCTAGCGGGGTTGATACGCAGTATTTT.

The chain employs TRBV2 and TRBJ1-3; tentative D call: TRBD1 (6 bases). Trimming took 9 bases from V and 5 from J, leaving 20 bases between them. The CDR3 length is 15 residues. Germline values: CDR1 SNHLY, CDR2 FYNNEI. The DNA of the CDR3 is TGTGCCAGTAGTACCGGAACAGGGTATAGAAACACCATATATTTT. Translating gives CASSTGTGYRNTIYF. The full variable domain, completed using reference TRBV2 and TRBJ1-3, is EPEVTQTPSHQVTQMGQEVILRCVPISNHLYFYWYRQILGQKVEFLVSFYNNEISEKSEIFDDQFSVERPDGSNFTLKIRSTKLEDSAMYFCASSTGTGYRNTIYFGEGSWLTVV.

The rearrangement links TRBV7-9 to TRBJ2-3; 7 bases are shared with TRBD2. The CDR3 sequence is 15 residues long. The V gene end was trimmed by 8 bases and the J gene end by 1 base; junction bases not matched to a gene: 9. Germline values: CDR1 SEHNR, CDR2 FQNEAQ (reference sequence). The CDR3 protein is CASGSSRGGTDTQYF. CDR3 nucleotides: TGTGCCAGCGGATCCTCCCGGGGGGGCACAGATACGCAGTATTTT.